This T cell receptor beta chain was identified during a study of T-cell reconstitution after alpha-beta-depleted transplantation in children. Library preparation (for TCRbeta) was performed with unique molecular identifiers. Via MiXCR, TCRdb re-called the PCR reads, giving one row per CDR3 protein. The top ten clones hold about 13% of a sample with about 180,000 distinct CDR3 sequences, more than 9.5% of them seen once. Findings of the study overall: Some patients' high day-60 TCRbeta diversity was attributed to recipient cells surviving conditioning. When one year had passed after transplant, most T-cell counts and diversity came from newly produced T cells. Several hundred expanded graft clones reportedly supplied alpha-beta T cells about two months after transplant.

As regards this clonotype: No antigen is known for it.

The clonotype was recovered from a boy younger than 10 with acute myeloid leukemia, due to receive a stem cell transplant. The specimen comprised PBMCs, sampled before TCRalphabeta/CD19-depleted stem cell transplant.

In nucleotides, the CDR3 is TGTGCCAGCAGCCCGCCTCCGTGGTACAATGAGCAGTTCTTC. It is translated as CASSPPPWYNEQFF. J is TRBJ2-1 and V is TRBV11-2; D ambiguous. Germline CDR1 reads SGHAT; CDR2 reads FQNNGV. The V end was cut by 5 bases, the J end by 4 bases, with 12 bases between. The CDR3 totals 14 residues.